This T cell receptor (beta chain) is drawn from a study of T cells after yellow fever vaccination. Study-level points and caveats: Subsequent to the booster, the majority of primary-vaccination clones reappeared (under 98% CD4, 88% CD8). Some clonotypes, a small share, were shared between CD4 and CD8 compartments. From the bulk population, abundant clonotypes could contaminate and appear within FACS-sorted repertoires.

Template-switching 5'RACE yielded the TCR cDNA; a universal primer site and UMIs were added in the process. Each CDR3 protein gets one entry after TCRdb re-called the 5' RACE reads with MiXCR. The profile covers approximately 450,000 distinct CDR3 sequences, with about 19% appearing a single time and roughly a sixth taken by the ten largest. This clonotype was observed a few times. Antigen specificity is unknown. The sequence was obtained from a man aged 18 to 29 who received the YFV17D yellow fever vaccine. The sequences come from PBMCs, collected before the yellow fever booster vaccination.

In DNA form, the CDR3 reads TGTGCCAGCAGCTTCGTTACGGAGACCCAGTACTTC. Its protein is CASSFVTETQYF. J is TRBJ2-5 and V is TRBV11-2, with D uncertain. V was pared by 3 bases and J by 5 bases, with 7 bases between. The CDR3 consists of 12 residues. Germline V gene data show CDR1 as SGHAT and CDR2 as FQNNGV.